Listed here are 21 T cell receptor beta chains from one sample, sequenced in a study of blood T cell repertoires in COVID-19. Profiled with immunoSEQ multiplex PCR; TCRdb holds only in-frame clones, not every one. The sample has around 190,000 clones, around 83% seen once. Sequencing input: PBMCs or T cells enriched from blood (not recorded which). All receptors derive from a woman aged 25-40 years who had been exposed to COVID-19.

The CDR3 DNA follows: TGTGCCAGCAGTTACAGGGTCTACGAGCAGTACTTC. Its protein product is CASSYRVYEQYF. The V and J genes are TRBV12-3 or TRBV12-4 and TRBJ2-7; D possibly corresponds to TRBD1 (6 bases). V was pared by 4 bases and J by 3 bases, with 7 bases between. CDR3 length: 12 residues.

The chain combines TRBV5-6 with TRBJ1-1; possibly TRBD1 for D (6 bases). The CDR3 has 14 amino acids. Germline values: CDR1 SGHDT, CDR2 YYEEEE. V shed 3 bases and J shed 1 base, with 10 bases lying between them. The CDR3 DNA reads TGTGCCAGCAGCTCTGGACAGTCGAACACTGAAGCTTTCTTT. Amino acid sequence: CASSSGQSNTEAFF. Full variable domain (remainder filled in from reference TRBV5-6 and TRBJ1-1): DAGVTQSPTHLIKTRGQQVTLRCSPKSGHDTVSWYQQALGQGPQFIFQYYEEEERQRGNFPDRFSGHQFPNYSSELNVNALLLGDSALYLCASSSGQSNTEAFFGQGTRLTVV.

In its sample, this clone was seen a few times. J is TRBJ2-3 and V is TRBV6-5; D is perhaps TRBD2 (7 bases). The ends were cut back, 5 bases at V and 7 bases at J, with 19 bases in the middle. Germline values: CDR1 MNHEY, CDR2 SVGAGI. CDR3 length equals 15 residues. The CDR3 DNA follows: TGTGCCAGCAGTACCGCCCGGGGGGCCGGGAATACGCAGTATTTT. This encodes CASSTARGAGNTQYF.

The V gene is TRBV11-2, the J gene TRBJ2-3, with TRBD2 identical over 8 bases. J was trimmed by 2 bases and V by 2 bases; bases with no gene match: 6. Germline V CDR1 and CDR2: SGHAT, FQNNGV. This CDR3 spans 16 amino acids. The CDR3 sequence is CASSLRRGAPTDTQYF. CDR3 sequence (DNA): TGTGCCAGCAGCTTAAGGCGGGGGGCCCCCACAGATACGCAGTATTTT.

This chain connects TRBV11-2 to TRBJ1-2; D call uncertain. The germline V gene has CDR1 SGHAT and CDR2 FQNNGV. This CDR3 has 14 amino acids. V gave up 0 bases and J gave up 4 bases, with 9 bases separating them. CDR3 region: CASSLDRGSYGYTF. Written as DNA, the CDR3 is TGTGCCAGCAGCTTAGACCGGGGTTCCTATGGCTACACCTTC.

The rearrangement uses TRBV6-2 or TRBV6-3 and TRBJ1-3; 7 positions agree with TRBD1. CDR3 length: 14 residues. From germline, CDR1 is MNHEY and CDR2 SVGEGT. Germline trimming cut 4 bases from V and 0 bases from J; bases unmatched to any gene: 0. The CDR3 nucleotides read TGTGCCAGCAGTTCAGGGGGCTCTGGAAACACCATATATTTT. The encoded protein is CASSSGGSGNTIYF.

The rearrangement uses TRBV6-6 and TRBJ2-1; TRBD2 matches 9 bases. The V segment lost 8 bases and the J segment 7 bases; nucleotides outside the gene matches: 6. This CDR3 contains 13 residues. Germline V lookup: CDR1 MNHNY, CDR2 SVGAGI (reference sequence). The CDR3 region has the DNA TGTGCCAGCGCGGGGGGGCCAGTAAATGAGCAGTTCTTC. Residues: CASAGGPVNEQFF.

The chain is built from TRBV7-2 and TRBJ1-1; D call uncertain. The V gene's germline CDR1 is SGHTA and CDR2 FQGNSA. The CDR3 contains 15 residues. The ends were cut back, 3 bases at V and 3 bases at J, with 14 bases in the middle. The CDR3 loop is CASSLEGMADTEAFF. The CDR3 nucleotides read TGTGCCAGCAGCTTGGAGGGTATGGCTGACACTGAAGCTTTCTTT.

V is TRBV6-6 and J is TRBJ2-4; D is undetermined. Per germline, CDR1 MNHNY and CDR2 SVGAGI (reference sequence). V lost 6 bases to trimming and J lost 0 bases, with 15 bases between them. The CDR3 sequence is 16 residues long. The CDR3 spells CASSRLVELAKNIQYF. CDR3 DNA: TGTGCCAGCAGCAGGCTCGTGGAACTAGCCAAAAACATTCAGTACTTC.

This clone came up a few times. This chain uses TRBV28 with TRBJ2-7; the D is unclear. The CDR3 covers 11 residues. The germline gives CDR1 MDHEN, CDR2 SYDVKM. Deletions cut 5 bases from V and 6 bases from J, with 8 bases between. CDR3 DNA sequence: TGTGCCAGCAGTGGTCCGGGCGAGCAGTACTTC. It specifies CASSGPGEQYF.

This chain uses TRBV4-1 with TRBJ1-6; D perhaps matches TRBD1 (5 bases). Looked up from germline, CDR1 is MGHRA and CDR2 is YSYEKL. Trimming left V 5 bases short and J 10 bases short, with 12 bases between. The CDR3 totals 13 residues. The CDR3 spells CASSWGGVSPLHF. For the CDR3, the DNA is TGCGCCAGCAGCTGGGGGGGGGTATCACCCCTCCACTTT.

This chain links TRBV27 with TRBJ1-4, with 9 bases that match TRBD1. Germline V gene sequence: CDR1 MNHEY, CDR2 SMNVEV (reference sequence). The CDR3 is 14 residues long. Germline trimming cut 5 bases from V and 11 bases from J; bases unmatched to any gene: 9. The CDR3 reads CASSPIDRGTKLFF. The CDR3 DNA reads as TGTGCCAGCAGTCCGATCGACAGGGGGACTAAACTGTTTTTT.

This chain's CDR3 is CASSHRQGSGNTIYF. The DNA of the CDR3 is TGTGCCAGCAGCCACCGTCAGGGCTCTGGAAACACCATATATTTT. The rearrangement joins TRBV3-1 (or the pseudogene TRBV3-2) to TRBJ1-3, with a tentative D call TRBD1 (5 bases). Germline V gives CDR1 LGHDT, CDR2 YNNKEL (reference sequence). V shed 3 bases and J shed 0 bases, with 9 bases lying between them. The CDR3 totals 15 residues.

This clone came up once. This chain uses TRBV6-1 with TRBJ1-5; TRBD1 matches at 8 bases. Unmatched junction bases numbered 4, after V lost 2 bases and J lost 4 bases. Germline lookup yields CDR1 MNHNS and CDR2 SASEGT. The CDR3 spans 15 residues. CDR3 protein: CASSETTGVNQPQHF. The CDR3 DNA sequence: TGTGCCAGCAGTGAAACGACAGGGGTAAATCAGCCCCAGCATTTT.

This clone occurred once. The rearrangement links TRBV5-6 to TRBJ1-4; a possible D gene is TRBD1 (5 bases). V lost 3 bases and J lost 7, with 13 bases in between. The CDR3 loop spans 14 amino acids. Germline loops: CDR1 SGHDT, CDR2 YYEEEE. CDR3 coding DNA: TGTGCCAGCAGCTACGACAGAAGGGCTGAAAAACTGTTTTTT. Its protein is CASSYDRRAEKLFF.

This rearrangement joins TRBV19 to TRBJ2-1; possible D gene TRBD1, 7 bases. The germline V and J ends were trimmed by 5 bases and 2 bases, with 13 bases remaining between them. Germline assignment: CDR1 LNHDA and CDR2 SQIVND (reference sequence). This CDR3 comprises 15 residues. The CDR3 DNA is TGTGCCAGTAGTCGAGGCAGGGGGGCCTACAATGAGCAGTTCTTC. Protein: CASSRGRGAYNEQFF.

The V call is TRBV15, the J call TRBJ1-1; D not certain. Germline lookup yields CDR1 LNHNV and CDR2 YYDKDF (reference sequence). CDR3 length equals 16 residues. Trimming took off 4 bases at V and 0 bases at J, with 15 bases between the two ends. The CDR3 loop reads CATSIRRRPMNTEAFF. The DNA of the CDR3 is TGTGCCACCAGCATCAGGAGGAGACCCATGAACACTGAAGCTTTCTTT.

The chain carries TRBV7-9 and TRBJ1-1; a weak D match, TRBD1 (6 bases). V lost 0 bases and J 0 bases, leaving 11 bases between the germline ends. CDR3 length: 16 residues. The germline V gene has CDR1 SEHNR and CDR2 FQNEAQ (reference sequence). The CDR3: CASSLALTGLNTEAFF. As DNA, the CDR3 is TGTGCCAGCAGCTTAGCGCTGACAGGCCTGAACACTGAAGCTTTCTTT.

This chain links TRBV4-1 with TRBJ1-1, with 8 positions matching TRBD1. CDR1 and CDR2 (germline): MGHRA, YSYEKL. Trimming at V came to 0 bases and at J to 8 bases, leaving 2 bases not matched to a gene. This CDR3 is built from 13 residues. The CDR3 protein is CASSQEWDREAFF. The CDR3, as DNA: TGCGCCAGCAGCCAAGAATGGGACAGGGAAGCTTTCTTT.

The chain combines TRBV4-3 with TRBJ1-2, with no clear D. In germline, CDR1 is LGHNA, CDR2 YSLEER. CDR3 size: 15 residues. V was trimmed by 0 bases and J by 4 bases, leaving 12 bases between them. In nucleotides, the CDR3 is TGCGCCAGCAGCCAAGATGAGCAGGTCCCCTATGGCTACACCTTC. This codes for CASSQDEQVPYGYTF.

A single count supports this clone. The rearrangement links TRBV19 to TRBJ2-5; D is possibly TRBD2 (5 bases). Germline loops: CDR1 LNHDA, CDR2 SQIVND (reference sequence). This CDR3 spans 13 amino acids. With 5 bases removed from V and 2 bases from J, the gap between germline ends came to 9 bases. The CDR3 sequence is CASSEQRQETQYF. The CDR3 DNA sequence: TGTGCCAGTAGTGAGCAGCGGCAAGAGACCCAGTACTTC.